One and the same sample provided the 27 T cell receptor beta chains below, sequenced in a study of T-cell memory formation after mild COVID-19. TCRdb used MiXCR to reprocess the 5' RACE reads, holding one entry per CDR3 protein. The sample holds around 210,000 distinct CDR3 sequences, around 9.1% seen once. The sequencing input was PBMCs or a T cell subset sorted from them (not recorded which). These receptors were collected from a young man who had mild COVID-19 (a few samples of this study predate the infection). Cell type and time point are not known.

This clonotype was recorded at least ten times. J is TRBJ1-6 and V is TRBV12-3 or TRBV12-4, with a possible D match to TRBD1 (6 bases). The CDR3 length is 14 residues. The ends were cut back, 7 bases at V and 5 bases at J, with 12 bases in the middle. Written as DNA, the CDR3 is TGTGCCAGCAAATGGGGGGGGCATAATTCACCCCTCCACTTT. Its translation is CASKWGGHNSPLHF.

The chain has TRBV27 and TRBJ2-7; TRBD2 matches at 8 bases. The germline gives CDR1 MNHEY, CDR2 SMNVEV (reference sequence). V lost 6 bases to trimming and J lost 2 bases; unmatched junction nucleotides: 12. The CDR3 spans 16 residues. CDR3 residues: CASRPGGTRGPYEQYV. The CDR3 bases are TGTGCCAGCAGACCGGGCGGGACTAGGGGACCCTACGAGCAGTACGTC.

At least ten counts were recorded for this clonotype. This chain joins TRBV15 and TRBJ1-2; the match to TRBD1 covers 7 bases. The J segment lost 2 bases and the V segment lost 0 bases, leaving 6 bases of the junction unmatched. Germline V gives CDR1 LNHNV, CDR2 YYDKDF (reference sequence). This CDR3 is built from 16 residues. The CDR3 region has the DNA TGTGCCACCAGCAGAGAAGGACAGGAAGCCAACTATGGCTACACCTTC. Amino acids: CATSREGQEANYGYTF.

The J gene is TRBJ1-4, the V gene TRBV5-1; a weak D match, TRBD1 (5 bases). CDR1 SGHRS and CDR2 YFSETQ come from the germline V gene. Trimming pared 4 bases from V and 3 bases from J, leaving 13 bases between. The CDR3 contains 15 residues. CDR3 sequence: CASSISGLSNEKLFF. CDR3 in DNA: TGCGCCAGCAGCATTTCGGGACTATCTAATGAAAAACTGTTTTTT. Supplemented by reference TRBV5-1 and TRBJ1-4, the full variable domain reads KAGVTQTPRYLIKTRGQQVTLSCSPISGHRSVSWYQQTPGQGLQFLFEYFSETQRNKGNFPGRFSGRQFSNSRSEMNVSTLELGDSALYLCASSISGLSNEKLFFGSGTQLSVL.

In its sample, this clonotype was seen a few times. The rearrangement uses TRBV19 and TRBJ2-7, with 8 positions matching TRBD1. The CDR3 runs to 14 residues. V trimming: 4 bases; J trimming: 5 bases; junction bases outside the gene matches: 7. In germline, CDR1 is LNHDA, CDR2 SQIVND (reference sequence). This CDR3 reads CASSRSGTGNEQYF. The CDR3 DNA follows: TGTGCCAGTAGTAGATCCGGGACAGGTAACGAGCAGTACTTC.

J is TRBJ2-7 and V is TRBV5-4; 13 positions agree with TRBD2. The germline V gene encodes CDR1 SGHNT and CDR2 YYREEE (reference sequence). The CDR3 covers 18 residues. Losses at the gene ends were 4 bases for V and 5 bases for J; bases not matched to a gene: 15. The CDR3 reads CASSPGSLAGGTPDEQYF. CDR3 sequence (DNA): TGTGCCAGCAGCCCAGGCTCACTAGCGGGGGGGACCCCCGACGAGCAGTACTTC.

This clonotype was recorded at least ten times. The rearrangement links TRBV29-1 to TRBJ2-3; perhaps D is TRBD1 or TRBD2 (5 bases each). Germline V gene lookup returns CDR1 SQVTM and CDR2 ANQGSEA. The CDR3 covers 14 residues. Between the trimmed V and J ends, which lost 4 bases and 1 base, there was a span of 12 bases. CDR3 amino acids: CSVGRGRGTDTQYF. The CDR3 bases are TGCAGCGTTGGACGGGGCAGGGGCACAGATACGCAGTATTTT.

J is TRBJ1-3 and V is TRBV20-1; 10 bases agree with TRBD1. Per germline, CDR1 DFQATT and CDR2 SNEGSKA (reference sequence). V dropped 3 bases and J dropped 6; count of bases not matched to a gene: 8. The CDR3 is 15 amino acids. CDR3 DNA sequence: TGCAGTGCTAGGACACGGGACAGGGGAGCAAACACCATATATTTT. It encodes CSARTRDRGANTIYF.

Comments on this clonotype: One end of the junction does not line up with germline, which may come from a read error. The chain is built from TRBV12-3 or TRBV12-4 and TRBJ1-1; TRBD1 is a possible D gene (6 bases). This CDR3 contains 10 residues. The CDR3 spells CASSQGQSVF. CDR3 in DNA: TGTGCCAGCAGTCAAGGACAGTCTGTCTTT.

This clonotype has a handful of counts. This rearrangement joins TRBV18 to TRBJ2-1; possibly TRBD1 or TRBD2 for D (6 bases each). The CDR3 extends over 16 amino acids. Trimming took 0 bases from V and 9 from J, leaving 18 bases between them. The germline gives CDR1 KGHSH, CDR2 LQKENI. CDR3: CASSPPAPGEVGEQFF. The CDR3 DNA reads TGTGCCAGCTCACCACCGGCTCCAGGGGAGGTTGGTGAGCAGTTCTTC.

The chain carries TRBV18 and TRBJ2-7; 11 positions match TRBD1. V was pared by 3 bases and J by 1 base, with 2 bases of the junction left unmatched. Germline loops: CDR1 KGHSH, CDR2 LQKENI. The CDR3 has 15 residues. The CDR3 nucleotides read TGTGCCAGCTCACCGGGACAGGGGGGGTCCTACGAGCAGTACGTC. Translating it yields CASSPGQGGSYEQYV.

This clonotype came up many times. The J gene is TRBJ2-1, the V gene TRBV5-1, with 8 nucleotides matching TRBD1. CDR1 and CDR2 from the germline V gene are SGHRS and YFSETQ. The CDR3 runs 13 residues. The V gene end was trimmed by 4 bases and the J gene end by 10 bases; junction bases not matched to a gene: 7. The CDR3 DNA is TGCGCCAGCAGCCCGGACAGGGTTCGGGAGCAGTTCTTC. Residues: CASSPDRVREQFF.

The sample holds a few counts of this clonotype. This chain joins TRBV12-3 or TRBV12-4 and TRBJ2-1, with D possibly TRBD2 on 6 matching bases. Trimming stripped 1 base from V and 4 bases from J, with 11 bases between. This CDR3 contains 15 residues. In DNA, the CDR3 is TGTGCCAGCAGTTTAGGGCTAGCGCCTTACAATGAGCAGTTCTTC. Its protein product is CASSLGLAPYNEQFF.

The V gene is TRBV5-1, the J gene TRBJ1-5; D is uncertain. CDR1 and CDR2 (germline): SGHRS, YFSETQ. The CDR3 consists of 15 residues. Trimming stripped 5 bases from V and 1 base from J, with 13 bases between. CDR3 region: CASREDGPSNQPQHF. For the CDR3, the DNA is TGCGCCAGCAGGGAGGACGGTCCGAGCAATCAGCCCCAGCATTTT. The variable domain in full, with the rest retrieved from reference TRBV5-1 and TRBJ1-5, is KAGVTQTPRYLIKTRGQQVTLSCSPISGHRSVSWYQQTPGQGLQFLFEYFSETQRNKGNFPGRFSGRQFSNSRSEMNVSTLELGDSALYLCASREDGPSNQPQHFGDGTRLSIL.

This clonotype came up a few times. The V gene is TRBV12-3 or TRBV12-4, the J gene TRBJ1-1; D not certain. Between the trimmed V and J ends, which lost 9 bases and 3 bases, there was a span of 11 bases. The CDR3 spans 12 residues. CDR3 DNA: TGTGCCAGTCGTAGATGGGACACTGAAGCTTTCTTT. Translating it yields CASRRWDTEAFF.

This clonotype was counted between two and nine times. The rearrangement uses TRBV18 and TRBJ2-3; possible D gene TRBD1, 5 bases. The CDR3 loop spans 13 amino acids. Deletions cut 6 bases from V and 6 bases from J, with 13 bases between. Germline CDR1 KGHSH, CDR2 LQKENI. The CDR3 DNA follows: TGTGCCAGCTCTCAGGGTCGCGGTGATACGCAGTATTTT. This encodes CASSQGRGDTQYF.

This clonotype was seen repeatedly, ten times or more. The CDR3: CASRGLGTSTDTQYF. CDR3 DNA sequence: TGTGCCAGCAGGGGACTAGGAACTAGCACAGATACGCAGTATTTT. The V and J genes are TRBV12-3 or TRBV12-4 and TRBJ2-3, with 8 bases matching TRBD2. The trim removed 6 bases at V and 0 bases at J, leaving 5 bases unmatched. This CDR3 spans 15 amino acids.

A few counts support this clonotype. The chain couples TRBV11-2 to TRBJ1-5; D perhaps matches TRBD1 (6 bases). CDR3 length: 16 amino acids. The germline V gene has CDR1 SGHAT and CDR2 FQNNGV. The ends were cut back, 5 bases at V and 3 bases at J, with 17 bases in the middle. The CDR3 protein is CASSLRGDTFNQPQHF. The CDR3 DNA is TGTGCCAGCAGCCTAAGGGGGGACACCTTCAATCAGCCCCAGCATTTT.

The chain couples TRBV7-6 to TRBJ2-6, with unresolved D. This CDR3 has 18 amino acids. V was pared by 1 base and J by 4 bases, with 17 bases between. Germline assignment: CDR1 SGHVS and CDR2 FNYEAQ. CDR3 sequence (DNA): TGTGCCAGCAGCTTAGTTGATTCGTCCGCGTCGGGGGCCAACGTCCTGACTTTC. It is translated as CASSLVDSSASGANVLTF.

The V call is TRBV3-1, the J call TRBJ1-2; D is ambiguous. The V gene lost 1 base and the J gene lost 8 bases, with 14 bases spanning the gap. Germline V gives CDR1 LGHDT, CDR2 YNNKEL (reference sequence). This CDR3 is 14 amino acids long. The CDR3 loop is CASSQGPQLWGYTF. The CDR3, as DNA: TGTGCCAGCAGCCAAGGACCACAGCTTTGGGGCTACACCTTC.

The table lists this clonotype with a few counts. The chain has TRBV12-3 or TRBV12-4 and TRBJ1-2, with D possibly matching TRBD1 (6 bases). This CDR3 is built from 14 residues. Deletions cut 4 bases from V and 7 bases from J, with 16 bases between. The CDR3 reads CASSSLGGLGGYTF. The CDR3 DNA sequence: TGTGCCAGCAGTTCTTTAGGGGGGCTCGGTGGCTACACCTTC.

This clonotype was recorded many times. The chain uses TRBV11-2 and TRBJ2-5; 7 positions match TRBD1. V gave up 3 bases and J gave up 1 base; unmatched junction bases: 2. Germline CDR1 reads SGHAT; CDR2 reads FQNNGV. The CDR3 is made up of 14 amino acids. CDR3 amino acids: CASSFNRGQETQYF. The CDR3 bases are TGTGCCAGCAGCTTTAACAGGGGCCAAGAGACCCAGTACTTC.

The chain is built from TRBV6-2 or TRBV6-3 and TRBJ1-5, with a weak D call TRBD1 (5 bases). This CDR3 comprises 16 residues. Trimming pared 0 bases from V and 8 bases from J, leaving 17 bases between. CDR1 is MNHEY, CDR2 SVGEGT, per germline. The CDR3 sequence is CASSYSGPEESKPQHF. The CDR3 nucleotides read TGTGCCAGCAGTTACTCGGGGCCGGAGGAATCAAAGCCCCAGCATTTT.

This CDR3 reads CASSLVTNLDTQYF. The CDR3 DNA sequence: TGCGCCAGCAGCCTAGTGACTAACTTAGATACGCAGTATTTT. The chain has TRBV4-1 and TRBJ2-3; D possibly corresponds to TRBD2 (5 bases). The V gene lost 4 bases and the J gene lost 5 bases, with 13 bases spanning the gap. This CDR3 region has 14 residues. Germline assignment: CDR1 MGHRA and CDR2 YSYEKL.

The J gene is TRBJ2-3, the V gene TRBV28; D remains ambiguous. Trimming took 6 bases from V and 2 from J, leaving 15 bases between them. CDR3 length: 15 amino acids. From germline, CDR1 is MDHEN and CDR2 SYDVKM. The CDR3 DNA is TGTGCCAGCAGCGCTCCGAATATTTACACAGATACGCAGTATTTT. It translates to CASSAPNIYTDTQYF.

This clonotype was counted many times. This rearrangement joins TRBV7-2 to TRBJ2-6; no clear D. Germline V gene sequence: CDR1 SGHTA, CDR2 FQGNSA. The CDR3 covers 15 residues. V was cut by 1 base and J by 4 bases, with 8 bases left in between. The CDR3 DNA follows: TGTGCCAGCAGCTTAGACTTTTCAGGGGCCAACGTCCTGACTTTC. It codes for CASSLDFSGANVLTF.

The chain employs TRBV6-6 and TRBJ2-7; D is uncertain. V dropped 5 bases and J dropped 3 bases, with 20 bases sitting between them. Germline CDR1 MNHNY, CDR2 SVGAGI (reference sequence). The CDR3 contains 16 residues. The CDR3 loop is CASSPIPDSFHYEQYF. The CDR3 DNA follows: TGTGCCAGCAGTCCCATACCGGATTCCTTCCACTACGAGCAGTACTTC.